One sample yielded the 20 T cell receptor beta chains listed below, sequenced in a study of cytomegalovirus exposure and HLA in healthy donors. Here immunoSEQ multiplex PCR was the method, and the copy in TCRdb shows in-frame clones only, minus some. The table records about 280,000 clones, just over 85% of them present only once. The sequencing sample was made of PBMCs. All receptors come from a woman aged 18-29 years in good health and CMV-seronegative.

The CDR3 protein is CAISVTGVDYGYTF. The CDR3 coding sequence is TGTGCCATCAGTGTAACAGGGGTCGACTATGGCTACACCTTC. V usage is TRBV10-3 and J usage is TRBJ1-2; TRBD1 agrees at 7 bases. Trimming at V came to 4 bases and at J to 3 bases, leaving 5 bases not matched to a gene. Germline V gene lookup returns CDR1 ENHRY and CDR2 SYGVKD. CDR3 length: 14 amino acids.

The chain uses TRBV30 and TRBJ2-7, with D possibly TRBD2 on 7 matching bases. Per germline, CDR1 GTSNPN and CDR2 SVGIG (reference sequence). The CDR3 covers 15 residues. V lost 2 bases to trimming and J lost 0 bases, with 14 bases between them. CDR3 DNA: TGTGCCTGGAGTTACGGGGGGCTCACCTCCTACGAGCAGTACTTC. The encoded protein is CAWSYGGLTSYEQYF.

J is TRBJ1-1 and V is TRBV18; D gene unclear. Between the trimmed V and J ends, which lost 0 bases and 2 bases, there was a span of 10 bases. Germline CDR1 reads KGHSH; CDR2 reads LQKENI. The CDR3 consists of 15 residues. Here the CDR3 reads CASSPPAGHNTEAFF. CDR3 nucleotide sequence: TGTGCCAGCTCACCACCGGCGGGTCACAACACTGAAGCTTTCTTT. The full variable domain, completed using reference TRBV18 and TRBJ1-1, is NAGVMQNPRHLVRRRGQEARLRCSPMKGHSHVYWYRQLPEEGLKFMVYLQKENIIDESGMPKERFSAEFPKEGPSILRIQQVVRGDSAAYFCASSPPAGHNTEAFFGQGTRLTVV.

The sample holds a few counts of this clone. This CDR3 is CASSSGGRSYNEQFF. CDR3 in DNA: TGTGCCAGCAGCTCGGGAGGAAGGTCCTACAATGAGCAGTTCTTC. The chain is built from TRBV5-6 and TRBJ2-1, with TRBD2 identical over 7 bases. The CDR3 has 15 residues. Germline CDR1 SGHDT, CDR2 YYEEEE. V was pared by 3 bases and J by 1 base, with 4 bases of the junction left unmatched.

The V and J genes are TRBV4-1 and TRBJ1-5; 9 nucleotides line up with TRBD1. The CDR3 has 16 amino acids. CDR1 MGHRA and CDR2 YSYEKL come from the germline V gene. The junction had 10 bases not matched to a gene; V was cut back by 4 bases and J by 6 bases. The CDR3 region is CASSLGTGLIFQPQHF. CDR3 sequence (DNA): TGCGCCAGCAGCCTGGGGACAGGGTTGATTTTTCAGCCCCAGCATTTT.

The chain couples TRBV7-9 to TRBJ2-6, with D possibly TRBD1 on 5 matching bases. Germline V CDR1 and CDR2: SEHNR, FQNEAQ (reference sequence). This CDR3 contains 18 residues. V lost 1 base, J lost 4 bases, and 17 bases lay in between. CDR3 residues: CASSLGTGFSSGANVLTF. In nucleotides, the CDR3 is TGTGCCAGCAGCTTAGGTACAGGTTTCTCTTCCGGGGCCAACGTCCTGACTTTC.

This sequence joins TRBV12-5 and TRBJ2-1, with 10 bases identical to TRBD2. Trimming took 2 bases from V and 8 from J; bases not matched to a gene: 12. CDR3 length: 17 residues. The germline CDR1 and CDR2 sequences are LGHNT and FRNRAP. The CDR3 spells CASGLSTGTSAWYEQFF. The CDR3 DNA reads as TGTGCTAGTGGTTTGTCTACCGGGACTAGCGCATGGTATGAGCAGTTCTTC.

Only one count was recorded for this clone. V is TRBV6-1 and J is TRBJ2-7; no definite D call. Trimming removed 1 base at V and 2 bases at J, with 12 bases between. The CDR3 has 15 residues. From germline, CDR1 is MNHNS and CDR2 SASEGT. The CDR3 sequence: CASSEEGGSTYEQYF. The CDR3 nucleotides are TGTGCCAGCAGTGAAGAAGGCGGTAGTACCTACGAGCAGTACTTC.

V is TRBV9 and J is TRBJ1-2; D is possibly TRBD1 (6 bases). Per the germline V gene, CDR1 is SGDLS and CDR2 is YYNGEE. CDR3 length equals 15 residues. Trimming stripped 4 bases from V and 2 bases from J, with 15 bases between. For the CDR3, the DNA is TGTGCCAGCAGCAATCACAGGGACAACAACTATGGCTACACCTTC. This translates into CASSNHRDNNYGYTF.

This clone has just one count. This chain connects TRBV7-2 to TRBJ2-2, with 7 positions matching TRBD2. CDR3 length equals 15 residues. Germline V gene sequence: CDR1 SGHTA, CDR2 FQGNSA. V shed 0 bases, J shed 13 bases, and the junction held 11 bases outside the gene matches. The CDR3 DNA sequence: TGTGCCAGCAGCTTAGCGGCAGGGACTAACTTAGGGCTGTTTTTT. Protein product: CASSLAAGTNLGLFF. The whole variable domain, remainder taken from reference TRBV7-2 and TRBJ2-2, is GAGVSQSPSNKVTEKGKDVELRCDPISGHTALYWYRQSLGQGLEFLIYFQGNSAPDKSGLPSDRFSAERTGGSVSTLTIQRTQQEDSAVYLCASSLAAGTNLGLFFGEGSRLTVL.

The rearrangement links TRBV29-1 to TRBJ1-1, with 10 bases that match TRBD1. The V gene's germline CDR1 is SQVTM and CDR2 ANQGSEA. The CDR3 consists of 14 residues. V lost 5 bases, J lost 4 bases, and 7 bases stayed unmatched. This CDR3 is CSVPLRTGGTEAFF. The CDR3 DNA is TGCAGCGTTCCACTAAGGACAGGGGGCACTGAAGCTTTCTTT.

This chain uses TRBV7-6 with TRBJ1-1; D is possibly TRBD1 (5 bases). CDR1 is SGHVS and CDR2 is FNYEAQ in the germline V gene. Trimming shortened V by 5 bases and J by 0 bases, and 16 bases separated the two germline ends. This CDR3 is built from 16 residues. The CDR3 region is CASSQGTALMNTEAFF. CDR3 sequence (DNA): TGTGCCAGCAGCCAAGGGACTGCCTTAATGAACACTGAAGCTTTCTTT.

J is TRBJ2-7 and V is TRBV7-8; 10 bases align to TRBD2. Germline lookup yields CDR1 SGHVS and CDR2 FQNEAQ. V lost 3 bases, J lost 4 bases, and 3 bases stayed unmatched. The CDR3 covers 14 residues. For the CDR3, the DNA is TGTGCCAGCAGCTTCCCTAGCGGGGGATACGAGCAGTACTTC. This translates into CASSFPSGGYEQYF.

J is TRBJ2-3 and V is TRBV7-2, with TRBD1 matching over 7 bases. The ends lost 5 bases at V and 9 bases at J; junction bases unmatched: 17. In germline, CDR1 is SGHTA, CDR2 FQGNSA. This CDR3 is built from 16 residues. CDR3 sequence reads: CASSRRGRFIRVTQYF. CDR3 nucleotides: TGTGCCAGCAGCCGAAGGGGGCGTTTTATCAGGGTCACGCAGTATTTT.

The V gene is TRBV5-1, the J gene TRBJ1-1; perhaps TRBD1 as D (6 bases). The CDR3 length is 14 residues. Germline-derived CDR1 and CDR2 are SGHRS and YFSETQ. With 0 bases removed from V and 3 bases from J, the gap between germline ends came to 9 bases. This CDR3 is CASSLGTVYTEAFF. For the CDR3, the DNA is TGCGCCAGCAGCTTGGGGACAGTTTACACTGAAGCTTTCTTT.

The rearrangement uses TRBV4-3 and TRBJ1-2, with 7 bases fitting TRBD1. The CDR3 contains 15 residues. The germline V gene encodes CDR1 LGHNA and CDR2 YSLEER. After removal of 3 bases from V and 0 bases from J, the junction contained 4 bases not matched to a gene. CDR3 sequence: CASSHTGATNYGYTF. CDR3 coding DNA: TGCGCCAGCAGCCACACAGGGGCGACTAACTATGGCTACACCTTC.

V gene TRBV7-6 combines with J gene TRBJ2-3; D might be TRBD1 (6 bases). The CDR3 is 15 amino acids. Germline values: CDR1 SGHVS, CDR2 FNYEAQ. V lost 5 bases to trimming and J lost 1 base, with 13 bases between them. The CDR3: CASSLGTSRTDTQYF. DNA for the CDR3: TGTGCCAGCAGCCTGGGGACAAGCCGCACAGATACGCAGTATTTT.

This clone was seen at least ten times. This chain connects TRBV7-2 to TRBJ2-1, with TRBD1 matching over 7 bases. Looked up from germline, CDR1 is SGHTA and CDR2 is FQGNSA. CDR3 size: 15 residues. Trimming at V came to 2 bases and at J to 4 bases, leaving 5 bases not matched to a gene. In DNA, the CDR3 is TGTGCCAGCAGCTTATCCGGGACAGAGTACAATGAGCAGTTCTTC. Translating it yields CASSLSGTEYNEQFF. Combining the CDR3 with reference TRBV7-2 and TRBJ2-1 gives the whole variable domain GAGVSQSPSNKVTEKGKDVELRCDPISGHTALYWYRQSLGQGLEFLIYFQGNSAPDKSGLPSDRFSAERTGGSVSTLTIQRTQQEDSAVYLCASSLSGTEYNEQFFGPGTRLTVL.

V is TRBV30 and J is TRBJ1-1; D gene ambiguous. This CDR3 has 13 amino acids. CDR1 is GTSNPN and CDR2 is SVGIG in the germline V gene (reference sequence). V gave up 0 bases and J gave up 3 bases, with 8 bases separating them. CDR3 region: CAWSVQADTEAFF. In nucleotides, the CDR3 is TGTGCCTGGAGTGTTCAAGCGGACACTGAAGCTTTCTTT. Full variable domain (missing parts from reference TRBV30 and TRBJ1-1): SQTIHQWPATLVQPVGSPLSLECTVEGTSNPNLYWYRQAAGRGLQLLFYSVGIGQISSEVPQNLSASRPQDRQFILSSKKLLLSDSGFYLCAWSVQADTEAFFGQGTRLTVV.

This chain connects TRBV5-1 to TRBJ2-7, with TRBD2 matching over 15 bases. CDR3 length: 18 amino acids. In germline, CDR1 is SGHRS, CDR2 YFSETQ. With V trimmed by 0 bases and J by 5 bases, 9 bases remained unmatched. The CDR3, as DNA: TGCGCCAGCAGCTTGGTCGGACTAGCGGGAGGGCGGCGGAACGAGCAGTACTTC. Its translation: CASSLVGLAGGRRNEQYF. The complete variable domain, with remaining parts taken from reference TRBV5-1 and TRBJ2-7, reads KAGVTQTPRYLIKTRGQQVTLSCSPISGHRSVSWYQQTPGQGLQFLFEYFSETQRNKGNFPGRFSGRQFSNSRSEMNVSTLELGDSALYLCASSLVGLAGGRRNEQYFGPGTRLTVT.